This T cell receptor (beta chain) was retrieved from a study of T cell repertoires in cytomegalovirus infection. Findings of the study overall: Clonotype analysis showed dominance of the ex vivo response by HLA-C-restricted CMV-specific TCR beta clonotypes.

A single record per CDR3 protein comes from TCRdb applying MiXCR to the reads. The profile shows hundreds of thousands of distinct CDR3 sequences, approximately 24% of them singletons. This clonotype occurred many times. The target antigen is unknown. V lost 1 base and J lost 10, with 11 bases in between. The CDR3 length is 13 residues. Germline V gene lookup returns CDR1 SGHTA and CDR2 FQGNSA. The specimen sequenced was CD8+ T cells from PBMCs. The receptor was derived from a human donor in good health (CMV status not recorded). Some clones in this sample may be carry-over from other donors' samples. The chain joins TRBV7-2 to TRBJ2-1; tentatively, D is TRBD2 (7 bases). The DNA of the CDR3 is TGTGCCAGCAGCTTAGTCGGGGGGCGAGAGCAGTTCTTC. Amino acid sequence: CASSLVGGREQFF.